Below, 23 T cell receptor beta chains from the same sample are listed, as sequenced in a study of T cells in Graves' hyperthyroidism and ophthalmopathy. Amplified regions were TCR beta CDR3 sequences from RNA transcripts. Initially, a first-round RT-PCR of the TCR CDR3 employed the HTBI primer set. MiXCR was run by TCRdb on the multiplex PCR reads, yielding one entry per CDR3 protein. The data show 450,000 to 700,000 distinct CDR3 sequences, with about 43% seen just once and about 20% held by the top ten. The sequencing sample was made of peripheral blood or thyroid tissue (not recorded which). The origin of the receptors is an adult woman with Graves' disease, either hyperthyroidism or ophthalmopathy (not recorded which).

This clonotype was counted many times. The chain joins TRBV7-9 to TRBJ1-1; D might be TRBD1 (6 bases). CDR3 length equals 15 residues. Trimming removed 3 bases at V and 7 bases at J, with 18 bases between. Per germline, CDR1 SEHNR and CDR2 FQNEAQ (reference sequence). CDR3 loop: CASSFSGAADGEAFF. The CDR3 DNA reads TGTGCCAGCAGCTTTTCAGGGGCGGCAGACGGTGAAGCTTTCTTT. Variable domain in full (rest from reference TRBV7-9 and TRBJ1-1): DTGVSQNPRHKITKRGQNVTFRCDPISEHNRLYWYRQTLGQGPEFLTYFQNEAQLEKSRLLSDRFSAERPKGSFSTLEIQRTEQGDSAMYLCASSFSGAADGEAFFGQGTRLTVV.

This clonotype turned up a few times. A much larger clone lies one base from this, so it may be a read error. The chain combines TRBV20-1 with TRBJ2-5, with 9 bases matching TRBD2. J gave up 11 bases and V 5 bases, and 15 bases lay outside the gene matches. CDR3 length: 14 amino acids. From germline, CDR1 is DFQATT and CDR2 SNEGSKA (reference sequence). The CDR3 loop is CSAGVASGTSEQYF. CDR3 in DNA: TGCAGTGCTGGAGTTGCTAGCGGGACCTCAGAGCAGTACTTC.

This clonotype was recorded at least ten times. The V and J genes are TRBV28 and TRBJ2-5, with TRBD1 identical over 7 bases. The germline V gene has CDR1 MDHEN and CDR2 SYDVKM. The trim removed 6 bases at V and 5 bases at J, leaving 9 bases unmatched. This CDR3 contains 14 residues. CDR3 sequence: CASSKQGSDETQYF. In DNA, the CDR3 is TGTGCCAGCAGCAAACAGGGGTCGGATGAGACCCAGTACTTC.

The chain recombines TRBV4-1 with TRBJ2-5; tentatively, D is TRBD1 (5 bases). The V end lost 2 bases, the J end lost 4 bases, and 11 bases lay between the germline ends. Germline CDR1 reads MGHRA; CDR2 reads YSYEKL. The CDR3 has 14 amino acids. This CDR3 is CASSQRGWGETQYF. The CDR3 nucleotides are TGCGCCAGCAGCCAAAGGGGTTGGGGAGAGACCCAGTACTTC.

This clonotype has at least ten counts. This chain links TRBV10-2 with TRBJ1-1; D call uncertain. This CDR3 region has 13 residues. With 4 bases removed from V and 8 bases from J, the gap between germline ends came to 14 bases. CDR1 is WSHSY, CDR2 SAAADI, per germline. In nucleotides, the CDR3 is TGCGCCAGCAGTGGATCGAGAAAGTTCGAAGCTTTCTTT. Its protein is CASSGSRKFEAFF.

The chain carries TRBV7-9 and TRBJ2-7; 7 positions match TRBD1. The J segment lost 7 bases and the V segment lost 6 bases, leaving 12 bases of the junction unmatched. Germline CDR1 is SEHNR and CDR2 is FQNEAQ (reference sequence). The CDR3 runs 14 residues. The CDR3 nucleotides read TGTGCCAGCAGTTTCCCCAGGGGGTCCTCTGAGCAGTACTTC. As protein: CASSFPRGSSEQYF.

A remark on this clonotype: One base away lies a much larger clone, so this may be a sequencing read error. V gene TRBV5-1 combines with J gene TRBJ2-7, with D possibly TRBD1 on 5 matching bases. The CDR3 extends over 14 amino acids. In germline, CDR1 is SGHRS, CDR2 YFSETQ. CDR3 sequence (DNA): TGTGCCGGCAGCTCCAGGGCCCGAACCTACGAGCAGTACTTC. Translating gives CAGSSRARTYEQYF.

There are a few counts of this clonotype. The chain employs TRBV30 and TRBJ1-1; possibly TRBD1 for D (5 bases). The germline V and J ends were trimmed by 3 bases and 4 bases, with 12 bases remaining between them. This CDR3 is 13 amino acids long. The germline gives CDR1 GTSNPN, CDR2 SVGIG (reference sequence). The CDR3 region has the DNA TGTGCCTGGAGCCGGGACCGAGCCACTGAAGCTTTCTTT. Protein: CAWSRDRATEAFF. Looking up the rest from reference TRBV30 and TRBJ1-1 gives the full variable domain: SQTIHQWPATLVQPVGSPLSLECTVEGTSNPNLYWYRQAAGRGLQLLFYSVGIGQISSEVPQNLSASRPQDRQFILSSKKLLLSDSGFYLCAWSRDRATEAFFGQGTRLTVV.

CDR3 coding DNA: TGTGCCAGCAGTTCCTCAGGGGGCCTCTATGGCTACACCTTC. It translates to CASSSSGGLYGYTF. The rearrangement joins TRBV28 to TRBJ1-2; 8 bases agree with TRBD1. Germline-derived CDR1 and CDR2 are MDHEN and SYDVKM. The CDR3 consists of 14 residues. The V segment lost 4 bases and the J segment 4 bases; nucleotides outside the gene matches: 5.

This chain joins TRBV19 and TRBJ1-1, with D perhaps TRBD1 (6 bases). V lost 4 bases to trimming and J lost 0 bases, with 15 bases between them. From germline, CDR1 is LNHDA and CDR2 SQIVND (reference sequence). The CDR3 has 16 residues. CDR3 residues: CASSTGTRGMNTEAFF. The CDR3 DNA sequence: TGTGCCAGTAGTACGGGGACAAGGGGAATGAACACTGAAGCTTTCTTT.

This clonotype has just a few counts. J is TRBJ2-5 and V is TRBV24-1, with 7 bases identical to TRBD2. Germline V CDR1 and CDR2: KGHDR, SFDVKD. V trimming: 3 bases; J trimming: 5 bases; junction bases outside the gene matches: 8. The CDR3 is made up of 15 amino acids. Written as DNA, the CDR3 is TGTGCCACCAGTGATCAGCGGGGCGCAGGGGAGACCCAGTACTTC. Encoded protein: CATSDQRGAGETQYF.

This clonotype showed up many times. V is TRBV10-2 and J is TRBJ2-2, with D unclear. This CDR3 spans 10 amino acids. Germline CDR1 and CDR2: WSHSY and SAAADI. V gave up 8 bases and J gave up 6 bases, with 4 bases separating them. CDR3 nucleotides: TGCGCCAGCTCCGCCGGGGAGCTGTTTTTT. Protein sequence: CASSAGELFF.

The J gene is TRBJ1-2, the V gene TRBV10-3, with D hard to call. The CDR3 has 17 residues. CDR1 is ENHRY, CDR2 SYGVKD, per germline. The V end was cut by 9 bases, the J end by 2 bases, with 25 bases between. The CDR3: CAIASSYLVGANYGYTF. In DNA form, the CDR3 reads TGTGCCATTGCCAGCAGCTACCTCGTGGGAGCAAACTATGGCTACACCTTC.

The V and J genes are TRBV24-1 and TRBJ2-6; D ambiguous. The germline V and J ends were trimmed by 5 bases and 3 bases, with 4 bases remaining between them. Germline V CDR1 and CDR2: KGHDR, SFDVKD. This CDR3 has 13 residues. The CDR3 bases are TGTGCCACCAGTGTCGGTGGGGCCAACGTCCTGACTTTC. Encoded protein: CATSVGGANVLTF.

This sequence joins TRBV29-1 and TRBJ1-5; the D is unclear. The CDR3 is 13 residues long. V lost 6 bases, J lost 0 bases, and 9 bases lay in between. Germline V gives CDR1 SQVTM, CDR2 ANQGSEA. The CDR3 region has the DNA TGCAGCGTGGGTAGGGATAGCAATCAGCCCCAGCATTTT. As protein: CSVGRDSNQPQHF.

This chain links TRBV7-2 with TRBJ1-4; 8 bases align to TRBD1. From germline, CDR1 is SGHTA and CDR2 FQGNSA. The CDR3 runs to 13 residues. With V trimmed by 3 bases and J by 11 bases, 5 bases remained unmatched. CDR3 residues: CASSFLQGGKLFF. The CDR3 coding sequence is TGTGCCAGCAGCTTCCTACAGGGGGGGAAACTGTTTTTT. Variable domain in full (rest from reference TRBV7-2 and TRBJ1-4): GAGVSQSPSNKVTEKGKDVELRCDPISGHTALYWYRQSLGQGLEFLIYFQGNSAPDKSGLPSDRFSAERTGGSVSTLTIQRTQQEDSAVYLCASSFLQGGKLFFGSGTQLSVL.

This clonotype was counted only a few times. This chain uses TRBV28 with TRBJ1-5; perhaps TRBD1 as D (5 bases). Trimming stripped 6 bases from V and 7 bases from J, with 22 bases between. Germline loops: CDR1 MDHEN, CDR2 SYDVKM. This CDR3 spans 16 amino acids. The CDR3 bases are TGTGCCAGCAGCCCTTTAGGGCAGGGTCGGGTCCAGCCCCAGCATTTT. The encoded protein is CASSPLGQGRVQPQHF.

Turning to this clonotype: No conserved phenylalanine or tryptophan ends this CDR3, so it is likely a read error. No DNA is shown, since the ends of the CDR3 on it are uncertain; the CDR3 is the one TCRdb lists. This chain joins TRBV10-3 and TRBJ1-3; the tabulated D call, TRBD1, remains unverified against the DNA. The CDR3 is 10 amino acids long, termini counted. The germline V gene has CDR1 ENHRY and CDR2 SYGVKD. This chain's CDR3 is CATFKGNANT.

The chain uses TRBV7-2 and TRBJ2-3, with D hard to call. Trimming took off 5 bases at V and 6 bases at J, with 18 bases between the two ends. From germline, CDR1 is SGHTA and CDR2 FQGNSA. CDR3 length: 15 amino acids. The CDR3 sequence is CASSRSPARTDTQYF. CDR3 sequence (DNA): TGTGCCAGCAGCCGAAGCCCTGCCCGGACGGATACGCAGTATTTT. Together with reference TRBV7-2 and TRBJ2-3, the CDR3 gives the full variable domain: GAGVSQSPSNKVTEKGKDVELRCDPISGHTALYWYRQSLGQGLEFLIYFQGNSAPDKSGLPSDRFSAERTGGSVSTLTIQRTQQEDSAVYLCASSRSPARTDTQYFGPGTRLTVL.

The sample holds many counts of this clonotype. The rearrangement links TRBV6-5 to TRBJ1-2, with D uncertain. CDR1 and CDR2 (germline): MNHEY, SVGAGI. V gave up 6 bases and J gave up 6 bases, with 11 bases separating them. This CDR3 spans 12 amino acids. DNA of the CDR3: TGTGCCAGCAGCCGAAGTCCCCATGGCTACACCTTC. It specifies CASSRSPHGYTF.

This chain uses TRBV27 with TRBJ1-4; D gene unclear. Germline values: CDR1 MNHEY, CDR2 SMNVEV (reference sequence). There are 14 residues in the CDR3. The V gene lost 2 bases and the J gene lost 6 bases, with 10 bases spanning the gap. CDR3 sequence: CASSLRGLDEKLFF. CDR3 nucleotide sequence: TGTGCCAGCAGTTTACGTGGGTTAGATGAAAAACTGTTTTTT.

The chain has TRBV7-2 and TRBJ1-1, with D possibly being TRBD1 (5 bases). V shed 6 bases and J shed 2 bases, with 19 bases lying between them. The length of the CDR3 is 16 residues. CDR1 and CDR2 from the germline V gene are SGHTA and FQGNSA. The CDR3 nucleotides read TGTGCCAGCAGTAATTTACAACAGGAGATTAACACTGAAGCTTTCTTT. The encoded protein is CASSNLQQEINTEAFF.

There are many counts of this clonotype. This chain joins TRBV20-1 and TRBJ2-7; the match to TRBD2 covers 9 bases. The length of the CDR3 is 12 residues. From germline, CDR1 is DFQATT and CDR2 SNEGSKA (reference sequence). Trimming cost V 5 bases and J 6 bases; bases outside gene matches: 5. Written as DNA, the CDR3 is TGCAGTGCTTTAGCGGGAGTCCGCGAGCAGTACTTC. Protein product: CSALAGVREQYF.